A selection of T cell receptor beta chains follows, all from one sample in a study of identical twins. MiXCR, run by TCRdb on the 5' RACE reads, gives a single entry per CDR3 protein. The table has fewer than 350,000 distinct CDR3 sequences, 6.5% to 9.5% seen once; the top ten hold around 2.1%. In addition, the sample was reused for a study of yellow fever vaccine responses in identical twins.

Sequenced sample: memory (CD45RO+) T cells sorted from blood. The receptors here all came from a woman younger than 30 in good health. The CDR3 runs from the conserved cysteine through the conserved F or W. D genes are given only for firm matches. Not every row has a clone size; where given, it reads once, few, many or a size class.

TRBV7-8,few,TRBD2,TRBJ2-5,TGTGCCAGCAGCTCACTATACCGGACTAGCGGGAAGCCAGAGACCCAGTACTTC,CASSSLYRTSGKPETQYF
TRBV19,.,.,TRBJ2-2,TGTGCCAGTAGTATTTCGTCAGGCACCGGGGAGCTGTTTTTT,CASSISSGTGELFF
TRBV5-1,few,TRBD2,TRBJ2-1,TGCGCCAGCAGCTTGGATCCCGCGACTAGCGGGAGGAGCGTGGATGAGCAGTTCTTC,CASSLDPATSGRSVDEQFF
TRBV5-1,many,.,TRBJ1-1,TGCGCCAGCAGCTTGGTACCGGAGAACACTGAAGCTTTCTTT,CASSLVPENTEAFF
TRBV19,.,.,TRBJ2-1,TGTGCCAGTAGTATAGATGGGTTGGCGGCCTACAATGAGCAGTTCTTC,CASSIDGLAAYNEQFF
TRBV20-1,many,.,TRBJ1-1,TGCAGTGCTTACAGGGACGAGAACACTGAAGCTTTCTTT,CSAYRDENTEAFF
TRBV13,.,TRBD2,TRBJ2-3,TGTGCCAGCAGCTTACGGACTAGCGGATACACAGATACGCAGTATTTT,CASSLRTSGYTDTQYF
TRBV12-3/TRBV12-4,many,.,TRBJ1-1,TGTGCCAGCAGCTCCCAGGGCCTGGCCACTGAAGCTTTCTTT,CASSSQGLATEAFF
TRBV7-8,many,.,TRBJ1-2,TGTGCCAGCAGCCCACGAGATGACTATGGCTACACCTTC,CASSPRDDYGYTF
TRBV21-1,few,.,TRBJ2-5,TGTGCCAGCAGCGGGCGGGACAGGGAATACCAAGAGACCCAGTACTTC,CASSGRDREYQETQYF
TRBV6-1,.,.,TRBJ2-3,TGTGCCAGCAGTGAAGGGACTAGCACAGATACGCAGTATTTT,CASSEGTSTDTQYF
TRBV20-1,few,.,TRBJ2-1,TGCAGTGCTATCCCTATGAAGGTCTCCTACAATGAGCAGTTCTTC,CSAIPMKVSYNEQFF
TRBV11-2,many,.,TRBJ2-5,TGTGCCAGCAGTCCATGGACGGCCCAAGAGACCCAGTACTTC,CASSPWTAQETQYF
TRBV7-9,few,.,TRBJ1-2,TGTGCCAGCAGCTTGGGAGGGACTCCCAACAAGTATGGCTACACCTTC,CASSLGGTPNKYGYTF
TRBV5-1,few,TRBD1,TRBJ2-5,TGCGCCAGCAGGAGAGGACAGGGGGCTGAGACCCAGTACTTC,CASRRGQGAETQYF
TRBV24-1,few,.,TRBJ1-1,TGTGCCACCAGTGATTCAGCAGGTCTTCGGCGGGCTTTCTTT,CATSDSAGLRRAFF
TRBV20-1,many,TRBD1,TRBJ1-2,TGCAGTGCGAGGGACAGCTATGGCTACACCTTC,CSARDSYGYTF
TRBV3-1,many,.,TRBJ2-7,TGTGCCAGCAGCCAGACCCCGCAGGGTGCCTACGAGCAGTACTTC,CASSQTPQGAYEQYF
TRBV6-1,few,TRBD1,TRBJ2-1,TGTGCCAGCAGAGGGGAGGTGGGGACAGGGGGTTACAATGAGCAGTTCTTC,CASRGEVGTGGYNEQFF
TRBV12-3/TRBV12-4,many,TRBD1,TRBJ1-2,TGTGCCAGCAGTTTGGGACAGAACTATGGCTACACCTTC,CASSLGQNYGYTF
TRBV11-2,.,.,TRBJ1-2,TGTGCCAGCAGCTTAGGGTACGGGGGCTACACCTTC,CASSLGYGGYTF
TRBV6-1,few,TRBD1,TRBJ1-2,TGTGCCAGCAGGAGTCCGGGACAGGGGGCGGGCAGCGAAGGCTACACCTTC,CASRSPGQGAGSEGYTF
TRBV20-1,.,.,TRBJ2-5,TGCAGTGTCCCAAGGGGTGGTGGGGCCCAGTACTTC,CSVPRGGGAQYF
TRBV2,.,.,TRBJ1-1,TGTGCCAGCAAGGGGGACGGGATGAACACTGAAGCTTTCTTT,CASKGDGMNTEAFF
TRBV5-6,.,.,TRBJ2-1,TGTGCCAGCGGCCCCGGGCTCCTGAGGTGGAACAATGAGCAGTTCTTC,CASGPGLLRWNNEQFF
TRBV6-6,.,.,TRBJ1-3,TGTGCCAGCACCGAGGGGACAGGAAACACCATATATTTT,CASTEGTGNTIYF
TRBV24-1,.,TRBD2,TRBJ2-5,TGTGCCACCAATCCGGGAGGGGTAGTACTAGCGCATTTTGGGGAAGAGACCCAGTACTTC,CATNPGGVVLAHFGEETQYF
TRBV5-1,.,.,TRBJ2-4,TGCGCCAGCAGCCCCGGGAGCCTAGAAAACATTCAGTACTTC,CASSPGSLENIQYF
TRBV6-1,many,.,TRBJ1-4,TGTGCCAGCAGTGACGCAAAGGGCGGAGGCAAGGAAAAACTGTTTTTT,CASSDAKGGGKEKLFF
TRBV5-5,.,.,TRBJ1-6,TGTGCCAGCAGCTGGGGACCGGGGGGGGCGAATTCACCCCTCCACTTT,CASSWGPGGANSPLHF
TRBV5-5,many,.,TRBJ2-5,TGTGCCAGCAGTTCCCAGGACAACCAAGAGACCCAGTACTTC,CASSSQDNQETQYF
TRBV6-1,few,.,TRBJ1-1,TGTGCCAGCAGTGTTTTTGGTTCGGGGAACACTGAAGCTTTCTTT,CASSVFGSGNTEAFF
TRBV2,few,.,TRBJ2-2,TGTGCCAGCAGTGAAGGGATAGGGCTCACCGGGGAGCTGTTTTTT,CASSEGIGLTGELFF